These T cell receptor beta chains were read from a single sample in a study of PD-1 blockade in classical Hodgkin lymphoma. Clones were sequenced by immunoSEQ multiplex PCR, and TCRdb holds only the in-frame ones, with some missing. The profile shows around 99,000 clones, roughly 79% of them singletons. This specimen was peripheral blood mononuclear cells (PBMCs), taken before the second cycle of nivolumab. These receptors were taken from a human donor with classical Hodgkin lymphoma. Each CDR3 is given with its conserved first and last residue. Each record gives: V gene, CDR3 protein.

>TRBV5-1
CASSEAGVADTQYF
>TRBV5-1
CASSLGPTSTDTQYF
>TRBV28
CASTFRGAGENYGYTF
>TRBV29-1
CSVPASGSVNEQFF
>TRBV5-1
CASSLGAPNYNEQFF
>TRBV9
CASAGQGNVGGELFF
>TRBV7-2
CASSPGISSYEQYF
>TRBV4-2
CASSQTIQETQYF
>TRBV5-4
CASSPGQGRETQYF
>TRBV7-2
CASSGGVYNEQFF
>TRBV7-8
CASTARGAGPYNEQFF
>TRBV6-1
CASSFPGYGEKLFF
>TRBV5-4
CASSSDGYEQYF
>TRBV15
CATSNGLWGYTF
>TRBV7-2
CASSSLTFGGELFF
>TRBV2
CASSRSLSSYNEQFF
>TRBV6-6
CASSYSTGDTQYF
>TRBV18
CASSPTPTNYGYTF
>TRBV21-1
CASSTALKAAGELFF
>TRBV9
CASSPGLTWETQYF
>TRBV2
CASSGGSQPQHF
>TRBV29-1
CSVEAGYTGELFF
>TRBV9
CASSVGGLSYEQYF
>TRBV6-6
CASRPRTDSNTEAFF
>TRBV5-6
CASSSPGLADTDTQYF
>TRBV19
CASSTRGTEAFF
>TRBV5-6
CASRRVQDYGYTF
>TRBV19
CASSKPGFGANVLTF